This T cell receptor (beta chain) was captured by sequencing in a study of cytomegalovirus exposure and HLA in healthy donors. V gave up 2 bases and J gave up 5 bases; unmatched junction bases: 11. CDR1 and CDR2 from the germline V gene are SGHVS and FNYEAQ. The CDR3 extends over 17 amino acids. Measured with immunoSEQ multiplex PCR; TCRdb has only the in-frame clones, and not every one. The table records more than 110,000 clones, over 90% of them present only once. The sequencing sample was made of PBMCs. The chain employs TRBV7-6 and TRBJ2-5; 10 nucleotides match TRBD2. The source of this sequence is a man aged 18 to 29 in good health and CMV-seropositive. The CDR3 region has the DNA TGTGCCAGCAGCTTAAATAAAGCGGGAGGGCCGTGGGAGACCCAGTACTTC. Translated: CASSLNKAGGPWETQYF. The whole variable domain, remainder taken from reference TRBV7-6 and TRBJ2-5, is GAGVSQSPRYKVTKRGQDVALRCDPISGHVSLYWYRQALGQGPEFLTYFNYEAQQDKSGLPNDRFSAERPEGSISTLTIQRTEQRDSAMYRCASSLNKAGGPWETQYFGPGTRLLVL.